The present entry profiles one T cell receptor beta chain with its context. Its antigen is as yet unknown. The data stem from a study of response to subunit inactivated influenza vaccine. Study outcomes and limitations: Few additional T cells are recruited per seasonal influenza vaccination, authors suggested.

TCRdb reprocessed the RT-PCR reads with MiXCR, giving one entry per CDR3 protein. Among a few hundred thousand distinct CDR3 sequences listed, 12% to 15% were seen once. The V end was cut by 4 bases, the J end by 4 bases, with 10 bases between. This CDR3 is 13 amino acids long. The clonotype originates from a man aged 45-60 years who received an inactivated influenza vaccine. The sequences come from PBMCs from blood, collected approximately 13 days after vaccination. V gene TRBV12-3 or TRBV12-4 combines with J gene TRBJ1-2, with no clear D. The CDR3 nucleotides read TGTGCCAGCAGTTCCCCGGGCTCCTATGGCTACACCTTC. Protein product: CASSSPGSYGYTF.